The 20 T cell receptor beta chains below come from one sample, sequenced in a study of T cells expressing NK-cell markers. Each CDR3 protein gets one entry in TCRdb, which reprocessed the 5' RACE reads and gives no DNA. Its clone listing holds about 460,000 distinct CDR3 sequences. Sequenced material: blood T cells: a sorted CD56 or NKG2C T cell subset, CD4+ or CD8+ T cells, or bulk PBMC T cells (not recorded which). Source of these receptors: a woman in her 50s in good health.

The chain carries TRBV11-3 and TRBJ2-3; TCRdb's D call, TRBD1, is unchecked because there is no DNA. Per the germline V gene, CDR1 is SGHNT and CDR2 is YENEEA. The CDR3 is 16 amino acids. CDR3: CASSLDPPETTDTQYF.

V is TRBV3-1 and J is TRBJ2-5; the TRBD1 assignment by TCRdb is unverifiable without DNA. The germline V gene encodes CDR1 LGHDT and CDR2 YNNKEL (reference sequence). This CDR3 contains 15 residues. The CDR3 sequence is CASSLGDRHQETQYF.

The V call is TRBV5-1, the J call TRBJ2-1; no DNA is available, so the TRBD1 call from TCRdb remains unchecked. The CDR3 is made up of 15 amino acids. The V gene's germline CDR1 is SGHRS and CDR2 YFSETQ. CDR3 loop: CASSSGDRVRAEQFF.

The rearrangement uses TRBV12-3 or TRBV12-4 and TRBJ1-2; TCRdb reports TRBD1, a call that lacks DNA to check it against. The CDR3 totals 14 residues. The CDR3 region is CASSPTGGFYGYTF.

J is TRBJ2-6 and V is TRBV20-1. This CDR3 has 12 residues. Per the germline V gene, CDR1 is DFQATT and CDR2 is SNEGSKA (reference sequence). This CDR3 is CSARSGANVLTF.

The rearrangement links TRBV5-1 to TRBJ1-2; there is no DNA to check the TCRdb D call of TRBD1. CDR1 is SGHRS, CDR2 YFSETQ, per germline. This CDR3 comprises 12 residues. The CDR3 reads CASSFQGDGYTF.

The chain is built from TRBV6-1 and TRBJ2-1; TCRdb's D call, TRBD1, is unchecked because there is no DNA. The CDR3 loop spans 13 amino acids. Per the germline V gene, CDR1 is MNHNS and CDR2 is SASEGT. The CDR3 protein is CAATGYANNEQFF.

This chain links TRBV28 with TRBJ2-7; TCRdb designates TRBD1, a call that cannot be tested without DNA. This CDR3 is built from 16 residues. From germline, CDR1 is MDHEN and CDR2 SYDVKM. CDR3 residues: CASSWGGSGTPYEQYF.

The rearrangement links TRBV7-2 to TRBJ2-2; the D gene TCRdb calls, TRBD1, cannot be checked with no DNA. Per the germline V gene, CDR1 is SGHTA and CDR2 is FQGNSA. CDR3 length: 17 amino acids. This CDR3 is CASSPRTGGPNTGELFF.

The chain recombines TRBV5-1 with TRBJ2-5; TCRdb proposes TRBD1, but this gene call is untestable without DNA. Germline CDR1 SGHRS, CDR2 YFSETQ. CDR3 length equals 16 residues. The CDR3 here is CASSLLGDTLQETQYF.

The J gene is TRBJ2-3, the V gene TRBV12-3 or TRBV12-4; TCRdb selects TRBD1, and the lack of DNA leaves this call unchecked. The CDR3 loop spans 12 amino acids. The CDR3: CASSDRADTQYF.

The chain joins TRBV30 to TRBJ2-2; TCRdb lists TRBD1, though no DNA is available to test this call. There are 17 residues in the CDR3. In germline, CDR1 is GTSNPN, CDR2 SVGIG (reference sequence). This CDR3 reads CAWSVWGGRGNTGELFF.

This chain connects TRBV5-1 to TRBJ2-5. The CDR3 totals 11 residues. The germline gives CDR1 SGHRS, CDR2 YFSETQ. The CDR3 loop is CASSNQETQYF.

The V gene is TRBV7-9, the J gene TRBJ2-1. The V gene's germline CDR1 is SEHNR and CDR2 FQNEAQ (reference sequence). CDR3 length equals 18 residues. CDR3 amino acids: CASSLGTSNTRSYNEQFF. The full variable domain, with the rest looked up from reference TRBV7-9 and TRBJ2-1, is DTGVSQNPRHKITKRGQNVTFRCDPISEHNRLYWYRQTLGQGPEFLTYFQNEAQLEKSRLLSDRFSAERPKGSFSTLEIQRTEQGDSAMYLCASSLGTSNTRSYNEQFFGPGTRLTVL.

The CDR3 is CASSSDGGSNTEAFF. J is TRBJ1-1 and V is TRBV5-1; as DNA is missing, the TRBD1 call by TCRdb cannot be tested. Germline CDR1 and CDR2: SGHRS and YFSETQ. The CDR3 length is 15 residues.

The rearrangement links TRBV29-1 to TRBJ1-3. CDR3 size: 12 residues. Germline CDR1 SQVTM, CDR2 ANQGSEA. This chain's CDR3 is CSVTGLGNTIYF.

This chain joins TRBV7-9 and TRBJ2-7; no DNA is available, so the TRBD2 call from TCRdb remains unchecked. CDR1 and CDR2 from the germline V gene are SEHNR and FQNEAQ (reference sequence). This CDR3 contains 11 residues. The chain's CDR3 is CASSRDFEQYF.

J is TRBJ1-5 and V is TRBV12-3 or TRBV12-4; the D call from TCRdb, TRBD1, cannot be confirmed without DNA. The CDR3 has 13 residues. The CDR3 loop reads CASSLAQAQPQHF.

The rearrangement uses TRBV5-1 and TRBJ1-4; no DNA is available, so the TRBD1 call from TCRdb remains unchecked. The length of the CDR3 is 16 residues. The germline CDR1 and CDR2 sequences are SGHRS and YFSETQ. The CDR3 is CASSWAGTGQREKLFF.

The gene calls are TRBV21-1 and TRBJ2-3; absent DNA, TCRdb's TRBD1 call cannot be checked. TRBV21-1 represents a pseudogene. The CDR3 loop spans 15 amino acids. Here the CDR3 reads CASRITGTATDTQYF.